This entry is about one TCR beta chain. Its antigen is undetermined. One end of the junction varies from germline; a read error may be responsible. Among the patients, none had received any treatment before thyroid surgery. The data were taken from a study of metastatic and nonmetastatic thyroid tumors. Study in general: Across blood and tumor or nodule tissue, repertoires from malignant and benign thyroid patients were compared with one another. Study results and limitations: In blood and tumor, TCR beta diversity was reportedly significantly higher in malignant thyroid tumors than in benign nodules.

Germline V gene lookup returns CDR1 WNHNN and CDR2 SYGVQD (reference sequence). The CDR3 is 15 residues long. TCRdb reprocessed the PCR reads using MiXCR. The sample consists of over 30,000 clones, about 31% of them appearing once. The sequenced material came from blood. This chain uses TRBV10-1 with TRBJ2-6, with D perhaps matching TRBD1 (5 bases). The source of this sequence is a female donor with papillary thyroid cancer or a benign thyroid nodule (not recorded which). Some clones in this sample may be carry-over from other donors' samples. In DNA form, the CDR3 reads TGCTCCACCCTGGACACCAGCTCTGGGGCAAACGTCCTGACTTTC. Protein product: CSTLDTSSGANVLTF.